This record covers a single T cell receptor (beta chain). Its antigen is not identified. Everyone who donated was a healthy bone marrow donor. Unrecorded immune exposures were likely, despite nominal health at sampling. The sample is drawn from a study of cytomegalovirus exposure and HLA in healthy donors. General study points: HLA allele associations emerged for some 16,000 TCR beta sequences in a later analysis, at 0.05 false discovery rate. Listed as cytomegalovirus-associated were 150 or so TCR beta chains.

Use of 60 Vbeta and 13 Jbeta primers characterized the PCR. Clones were sequenced by immunoSEQ multiplex PCR, and TCRdb holds only the in-frame ones, with some missing. The repertoire holds around 170,000 clones, with about 81% as singletons. The J segment lost 1 base and the V segment lost 8 bases, leaving 11 bases of the junction unmatched. Germline V gives CDR1 MDHEN, CDR2 SYDVKM. The CDR3 is 16 amino acids. Specimen: PBMCs. The chain carries TRBV28 and TRBJ1-1, with TRBD1 matching over 9 bases. This receptor was obtained from a man in his forties in good health and CMV-seronegative. CDR3 DNA: TGTGCCAGCGGGGGGACAGGGCGTCTGGGGAACACTGAAGCTTTCTTT. Protein sequence: CASGGTGRLGNTEAFF.